This T cell receptor beta chain was captured by sequencing in a study of OX40 agonist ivuxolimab in advanced cancers. Turning to the study itself: Every 2 weeks, ivuxolimab was infused into the patients intravenously at between 0.01 and 10 mg/kg. Subjects had a mean age of about 60 years, with a range of about 23 to 79; more than 75% were male. Partial responses were achieved by three patients, of whom one had hepatocellular carcinoma and two had cutaneous melanoma. The study's findings and limits: Expansion of clones was among the lowest in partial responders at 0.1-3.0 mg/kg.

Germline values: CDR1 MNHNS, CDR2 SASEGT. The CDR3 consists of 17 residues. Repertoires were generated with immunoSEQ multiplex PCR, while TCRdb's copy carries only in-frame clones and drops some. The sample lists roughly 63,000 clones; roughly nine tenths were seen once. In regard to this clone: Its antigen is not known. Its ends do not fully match the called genes, so a read error is possible.

This sample comprised CD4+ or CD8+ T cells sorted from blood, obtained in a trial of the OX40 agonist ivuxolimab. The receptor was derived from an adult with an advanced solid tumor such as melanoma, head and neck, liver or kidney cancer. The gene calls are TRBV6-1 and TRBJ1-2; perhaps TRBD1 as D (5 bases). CDR3 coding DNA: TGTGTCAGCAGTGATCACCTGGGGGGAGGGGTCGCCTATGGCTACACCTTC. Protein product: CVSSDHLGGGVAYGYTF.